A few counts support the clone carrying this T cell receptor (beta chain). The data were obtained in a study of early T cells in non-severe SARS-CoV-2 infection. In the library, individual cDNA molecules carried attached unique molecular identifiers. TCRdb redid the calling of the 5' RACE reads with MiXCR, one entry per CDR3 protein. The sample yields tens of thousands of distinct CDR3 sequences, about 15% seen once. The CDR3 totals 16 residues. Germline V gene lookup returns CDR1 DFQATT and CDR2 SNEGSKA (reference sequence). The trim removed 0 bases at V and 0 bases at J, leaving 4 bases unmatched. The origin of this receptor is an adult who was a healthcare worker with PCR-confirmed SARS-CoV-2 infection or an uninfected control (not recorded which). The chain has TRBV20-1 and TRBJ2-1, with 8 bases aligning to TRBD2. This specimen was whole blood, taken at baseline. CDR3 residues: CSARDPGTSSYNEQFF. The CDR3 region has the DNA TGCAGTGCTAGAGATCCCGGGACTAGCTCCTACAATGAGCAGTTCTTC.